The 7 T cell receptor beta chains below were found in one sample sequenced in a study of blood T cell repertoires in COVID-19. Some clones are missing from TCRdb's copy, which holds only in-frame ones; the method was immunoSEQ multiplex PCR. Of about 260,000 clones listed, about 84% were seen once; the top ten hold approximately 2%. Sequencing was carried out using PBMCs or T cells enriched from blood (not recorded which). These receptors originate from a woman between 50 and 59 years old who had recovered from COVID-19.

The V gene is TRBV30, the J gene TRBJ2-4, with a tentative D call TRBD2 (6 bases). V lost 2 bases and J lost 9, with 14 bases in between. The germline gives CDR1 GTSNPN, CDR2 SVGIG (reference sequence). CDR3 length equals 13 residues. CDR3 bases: TGTGCCTGGAGTCAAGGAGGGAGCGGCATTCAGTACTTC. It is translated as CAWSQGGSGIQYF.

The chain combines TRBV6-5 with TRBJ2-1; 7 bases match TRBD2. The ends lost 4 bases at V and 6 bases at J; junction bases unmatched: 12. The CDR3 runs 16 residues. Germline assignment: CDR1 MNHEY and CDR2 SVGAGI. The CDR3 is CASSSAGRRLFNEQFF. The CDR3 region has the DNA TGTGCCAGCAGTTCAGCGGGACGGCGGTTATTCAATGAGCAGTTCTTC.

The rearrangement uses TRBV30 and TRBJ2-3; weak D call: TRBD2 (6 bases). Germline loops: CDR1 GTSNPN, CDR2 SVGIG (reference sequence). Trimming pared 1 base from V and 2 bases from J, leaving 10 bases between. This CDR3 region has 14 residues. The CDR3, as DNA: TGTGCCTGGAGTGCGTCTAGCGCCACAGATACGCAGTATTTT. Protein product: CAWSASSATDTQYF.

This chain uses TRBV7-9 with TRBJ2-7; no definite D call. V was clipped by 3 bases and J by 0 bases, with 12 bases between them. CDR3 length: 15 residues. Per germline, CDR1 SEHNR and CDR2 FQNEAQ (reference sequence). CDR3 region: CASSFLLHSSYEQYF. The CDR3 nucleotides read TGTGCCAGCAGCTTCCTCCTTCACAGCTCCTACGAGCAGTACTTC.

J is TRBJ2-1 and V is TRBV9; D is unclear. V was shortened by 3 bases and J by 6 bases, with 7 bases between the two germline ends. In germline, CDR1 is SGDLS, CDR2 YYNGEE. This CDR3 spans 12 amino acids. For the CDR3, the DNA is TGTGCCAGCAGCGGACAAGGCAATGAGCAGTTCTTC. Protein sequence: CASSGQGNEQFF.

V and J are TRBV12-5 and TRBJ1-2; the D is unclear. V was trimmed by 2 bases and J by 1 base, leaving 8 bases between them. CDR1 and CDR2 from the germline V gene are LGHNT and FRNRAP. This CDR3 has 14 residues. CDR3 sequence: CASGLPRFNYGYTF. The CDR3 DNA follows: TGTGCTAGTGGTTTGCCCAGGTTTAACTATGGCTACACCTTC.

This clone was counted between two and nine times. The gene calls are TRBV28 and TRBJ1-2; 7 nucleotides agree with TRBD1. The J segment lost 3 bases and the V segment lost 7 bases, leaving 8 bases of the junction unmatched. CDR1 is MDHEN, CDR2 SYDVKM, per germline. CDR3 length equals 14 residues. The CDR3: CASNPTGVDYGYTF. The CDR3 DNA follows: TGTGCCAGCAACCCCACAGGGGTGGACTATGGCTACACCTTC.